These 6 T cell receptor beta chains were all obtained from the same sample, sequenced in a study of post-analysis software for immune sequencing data. No cognate antigen is known for these TCRs. Included in the TCR beta cDNA libraries were unique molecular identifiers. TCRdb used MiXCR to reprocess the PCR reads, holding one entry per CDR3 protein. The sample holds 400,000 to 500,000 distinct CDR3 sequences, approximately 38% seen once. The study, taken as a whole, reports: Patients had higher frequencies than controls of roughly five TRBV segments, including TRBV5-6, TRBV5-1 and TRBV20-1.

The source material was blood. These receptors all stem from a girl aged 2-15 years with multiple sclerosis.

This clonotype was seen more than once but under ten times. This chain links TRBV29-1 with TRBJ2-7, with D maybe TRBD1 (6 bases). Germline V lookup: CDR1 SQVTM, CDR2 ANQGSEA. The V end was cut by 4 bases, the J end by 1 base, with 8 bases between. The CDR3 covers 12 residues. The CDR3 nucleotides read TGCAGCGTTGTTCAGGGGTCCTACGAGCAGTACTTC. It codes for CSVVQGSYEQYF.

V is TRBV6-2 or TRBV6-3 and J is TRBJ1-2; D gene ambiguous. V was shortened by 2 bases and J by 4 bases, with 11 bases between the two germline ends. Germline V gene sequence: CDR1 MNHEY, CDR2 SVGEGT. CDR3 length equals 14 residues. CDR3 sequence (DNA): TGTGCCAGCAGTTACGGTGGAGGTCTCTATGGCTACACCTTC. Translated: CASSYGGGLYGYTF.

The V call is TRBV10-3, the J call TRBJ2-7; the match to TRBD2 covers 8 bases. The J call is uncertain, as TRBJ2-5 better fits the DNA end. Germline lookup yields CDR1 ENHRY and CDR2 SYGVKD. This CDR3 spans 14 amino acids. The CDR3 is CAISESTGGKTQYF. The CDR3 coding sequence is TGTGCCATCAGTGAGTCGACGGGGGGGAAGACCCAGTACTTC.

About this clonotype itself: The junction departs from the called germline gene at one end, perhaps through a read error. The chain is built from TRBV12-3 or TRBV12-4 and TRBJ2-3; no definite D call. CDR3 length equals 11 residues. Here the CDR3 reads CASSRADTQYF. The CDR3 DNA reads TGTGCCAGCAGTAGAGCAGATACGCAGTATTTC.

Only a few counts were recorded for this clonotype. The V gene is TRBV20-1, the J gene TRBJ2-1, with D perhaps TRBD2 (5 bases). The V end lost 3 bases, the J end lost 5 bases, and 17 bases lay between the germline ends. This CDR3 is built from 15 residues. Germline CDR1 DFQATT, CDR2 SNEGSKA (reference sequence). The CDR3 protein is CSARADYAGNNEQFF. The CDR3 DNA is TGCAGTGCTAGGGCCGACTACGCTGGGAACAATGAGCAGTTCTTC.

The chain couples TRBV7-2 to TRBJ2-1, with 9 bases aligning to TRBD1. V trimming: 1 base; J trimming: 0 bases; junction bases outside the gene matches: 1. The germline CDR1 and CDR2 sequences are SGHTA and FQGNSA. The CDR3 has 16 amino acids. In DNA, the CDR3 is TGTGCCAGCAGCTTAGTGGGACAGGGCTCCTACAATGAGCAGTTCTTC. This sequence encodes CASSLVGQGSYNEQFF.